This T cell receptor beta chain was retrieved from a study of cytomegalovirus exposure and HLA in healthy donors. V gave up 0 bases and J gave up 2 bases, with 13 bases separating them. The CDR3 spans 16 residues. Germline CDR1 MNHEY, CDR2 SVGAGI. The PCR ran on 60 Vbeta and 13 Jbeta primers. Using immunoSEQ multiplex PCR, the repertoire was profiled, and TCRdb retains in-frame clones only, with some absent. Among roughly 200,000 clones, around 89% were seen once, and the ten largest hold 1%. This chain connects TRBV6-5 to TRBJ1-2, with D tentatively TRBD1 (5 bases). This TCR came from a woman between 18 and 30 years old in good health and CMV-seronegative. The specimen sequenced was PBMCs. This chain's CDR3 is CASSYSGPQGNYGYTF. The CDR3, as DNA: TGTGCCAGCAGTTACTCGGGTCCCCAGGGAAACTATGGCTACACCTTC.